Sequencing of this T cell receptor beta chain was carried out in a study of T cells in Graves' hyperthyroidism and ophthalmopathy. The study, taken as a whole, reports: Blood shared most expanded thyroid clonotypes above 0.001.

The CDR3 has 17 residues. The V segment lost 7 bases and the J segment 6 bases; nucleotides outside the gene matches: 18. Germline lookup yields CDR1 SNHLY and CDR2 FYNNEI. The investigators amplified TCR beta CDR3 regions from RNA transcripts. In the first-round RT-PCR of the TCR CDR3, the HTBI primer set was used. TCRdb independently ran MiXCR on the multiplex PCR reads; one entry per CDR3 protein. The sample has roughly 650,000 distinct CDR3 sequences, about 16% seen once. This clonotype was found many times. The antigen is unknown. Patients with uncontrolled infections, other autoimmune diseases, pregnancy or lactation were excluded.

The receptor was isolated from a woman in her forties with Graves' ophthalmopathy. Input material: blood. The chain couples TRBV2 to TRBJ2-1, with 7 bases identical to TRBD2. The DNA of the CDR3 is TGTGCCAGCACAAGGCGACTGCCTCAGGGAGGGCGCAATGAGCAGTTCTTC. The encoded protein is CASTRRLPQGGRNEQFF.